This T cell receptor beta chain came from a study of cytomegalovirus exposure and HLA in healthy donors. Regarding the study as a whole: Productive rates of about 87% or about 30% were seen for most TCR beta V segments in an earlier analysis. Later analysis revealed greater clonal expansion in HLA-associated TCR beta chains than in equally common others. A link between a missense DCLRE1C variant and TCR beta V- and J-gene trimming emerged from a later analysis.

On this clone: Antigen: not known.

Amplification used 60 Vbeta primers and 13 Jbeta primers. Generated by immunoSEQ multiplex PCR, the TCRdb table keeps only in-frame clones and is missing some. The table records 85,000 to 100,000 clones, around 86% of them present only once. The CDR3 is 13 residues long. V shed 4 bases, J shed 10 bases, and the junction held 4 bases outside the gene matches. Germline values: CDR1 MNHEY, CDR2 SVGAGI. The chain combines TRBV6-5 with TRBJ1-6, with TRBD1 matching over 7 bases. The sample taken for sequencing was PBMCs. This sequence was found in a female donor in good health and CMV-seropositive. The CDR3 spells CASSWRGRSPLHF. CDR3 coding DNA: TGTGCCAGCAGTTGGAGGGGGCGATCACCCCTCCACTTT.